These 2 T cell receptor beta chains originate from one sample sequenced in a study of blood T cell repertoires in COVID-19. Clones were sequenced by immunoSEQ multiplex PCR, and TCRdb holds only the in-frame ones, with some missing. This table holds approximately 74,000 clones, roughly 80% found once. Sequencing was done on a sample of peripheral blood. The receptor set was obtained from an elderly woman with active or convalescent COVID-19.

In DNA, the CDR3 is TGTGCCAGCAGCTTAGTTGGCAGGGGGCGAGGAAACACCATATATTTT. Encoded protein: CASSLVGRGRGNTIYF. This chain connects TRBV11-2 to TRBJ1-3, with TRBD1 matching over 8 bases. Germline V gene sequence: CDR1 SGHAT, CDR2 FQNNGV. The V segment lost 1 base and the J segment 4 bases; nucleotides outside the gene matches: 6. CDR3 size: 16 residues.

V is TRBV28 and J is TRBJ2-2, with 9 bases that match TRBD1. V lost 4 bases, J lost 6 bases, and 6 bases stayed unmatched. The CDR3 runs 15 residues. CDR1 MDHEN and CDR2 SYDVKM come from the germline V gene. The CDR3 protein is CASSSHGTGSGELFF. CDR3 nucleotides: TGTGCCAGCAGTTCCCACGGGACAGGGTCCGGGGAGCTGTTTTTT.